A single sample is the source of the 4 T cell receptor beta chains below, sequenced in a study of blood T cells in healthy people across ages. It was with a sample-barcoded 5' primer and a J-beta primer mix that a second PCR of about 7 to 12 cycles was run. Each CDR3 protein is one row after TCRdb ran MiXCR on the 5' RACE reads. The sample lists under 2 million distinct CDR3 sequences, about 35% occurring once. Sequenced sample: blood. These receptors were collected from a woman aged 25 to 39 in good health.

This clonotype was counted ten times or more. The chain links TRBV29-1 to TRBJ2-7, with D tentatively TRBD2 (5 bases). The V gene's germline CDR1 is SQVTM and CDR2 ANQGSEA. Trimming pared 4 bases from V and 3 bases from J, leaving 13 bases between. CDR3 size: 13 residues. In DNA form, the CDR3 reads TGCAGCGTTGCCGGCCGTACTAGCTACGAGCAGTACTTC. It specifies CSVAGRTSYEQYF.

This clonotype was picked up many times. This chain joins TRBV29-1 and TRBJ2-2; D not resolved. This CDR3 contains 12 residues. CDR1 and CDR2 from the germline V gene are SQVTM and ANQGSEA. V dropped 4 bases and J dropped 4 bases, with 7 bases sitting between them. CDR3 bases: TGCAGCGTTGGCGGAACCACCGGGGAGCTGTTTTTT. The encoded protein is CSVGGTTGELFF.

Of note for this clonotype: The germline gene is not matched at one end of the junction; a read error may be the cause. V is TRBV3-1 and J is TRBJ1-1; 8 bases match TRBD1. This CDR3 is 16 amino acids long. Germline-derived CDR1 and CDR2 are LGHDT and YNNKEL (reference sequence). CDR3 residues: CASSLGDRSMNTEAFF. The CDR3 coding sequence is TGTGCCAGCAGCCTAGGGGACAGGTCCATGAATACTGAAGCTTTCTTT.

CDR3 sequence reads: CSARSLAEPSDNEQFF. CDR3 coding DNA: TGCAGTGCTAGGAGTCTAGCGGAGCCCTCAGATAATGAGCAGTTCTTC. V gene TRBV20-1 combines with J gene TRBJ2-1; 7 nucleotides align to TRBD2. CDR1 is DFQATT and CDR2 is SNEGSKA in the germline V gene (reference sequence). The CDR3 spans 16 residues. V lost 3 bases to trimming and J lost 7 bases; unmatched junction nucleotides: 15.